Listed below are T cell receptor beta chains from one sample, sequenced in a study of Ad26.COV2.S vaccination and SARS-CoV-2 variants. This table comes from immunoSEQ multiplex PCR, and its TCRdb copy is limited to in-frame clones, with some not included. This table holds approximately 410,000 clones, around 87% found once. This specimen was peripheral blood, taken in a trial of Ad26.COV2.S vaccine versus placebo. The source of these receptors is a person aged 18 to 59 who received the Ad26.COV2.S COVID-19 vaccine or a placebo. Both conserved end residues are part of each CDR3. Each record gives: J gene, V gene, CDR3 length, clone size, D gene, CDR3 DNA, CDR3 protein. D genes are given only for firm matches. Only part of the rows carry a size: once, few, many, or a class if the clone is expanded.

TRBJ2-2 | TRBV7-3 | 14 | . | . | TGTGCCAGCAGCCCCGAATGGGACACCGGGGAGCTGTTTTTT | CASSPEWDTGELFF
TRBJ2-1 | TRBV6-5 | 13 | . | . | TGTGCCAGCAAGGAATCGGGGTTCGGTGAGCAGTTCTTC | CASKESGFGEQFF
TRBJ2-7 | TRBV28 | 12 | . | . | TGTGCCAGCCGAGACGGAACCTACGAGCAGTACTTC | CASRDGTYEQYF
TRBJ2-3 | TRBV10-1 | 14 | . | TRBD1 | TGCGCCAGCAGTAGGTCAGGGGGTGCAGATACGCAGTATTTT | CASSRSGGADTQYF
TRBJ1-3 | TRBV7-2 | 17 | . | . | TGTGCCAGCAGCTTAGGTGGTGCGACATATCGTTTAAACACCATATATTTT | CASSLGGATYRLNTIYF
TRBJ1-5 | TRBV3-1/TRBV3-2 | 18 | once | . | TGTGCCAGCAGCCAAGGTCCAACTCAGGGATTCCGGAATCAGCCCCAGCATTTT | CASSQGPTQGFRNQPQHF
TRBJ2-1 | TRBV19 | 15 | . | . | TGTGCCAGTAGTACGGGACAGCGGGTCTTCAATGAGCAGTTCTTC | CASSTGQRVFNEQFF
TRBJ2-7 | TRBV6-2/TRBV6-3 | 14 | . | . | TGTGCCAGCAGTTATCTTTCCCCGGGGCGCGAGCAGTACTTC | CASSYLSPGREQYF
TRBJ1-5 | TRBV6-5 | 13 | . | . | TGTGCCAGCAGGTTGTCCGGGAATCAGCCCCAGCATTTT | CASRLSGNQPQHF
TRBJ2-7 | TRBV20-1 | 11 | . | . | TGCAGTGTCCCGAAGACCTACGAGCAGTACTTC | CSVPKTYEQYF
TRBJ1-5 | TRBV6-6 | 12 | once | . | TGTGCCAGCAGGATCGGGGACCAGCCCCAGCATTTT | CASRIGDQPQHF
TRBJ2-1 | TRBV6-2/TRBV6-3 | 16 | . | TRBD1 | TGTGCCAGCAGCCTGTTGGGGACAGGGGGCCGAAATGAGCAGTTCTTC | CASSLLGTGGRNEQFF
TRBJ2-5 | TRBV20-1 | 10 | . | . | TGCAGTGCCAACCAAGAGACCCAGTACTTC | CSANQETQYF
TRBJ2-1 | TRBV7-2 | 14 | . | TRBD1 | TGTGCCAGCAGCTTAGGGGGACAGGGCACTGAGCAGTTCTTC | CASSLGGQGTEQFF
TRBJ2-5 | TRBV3-1/TRBV3-2 | 12 | once | . | TGTGCCAGCAGCCAAGGTCAAGAGACCCAGTACTTC | CASSQGQETQYF
TRBJ1-1 | TRBV6-2/TRBV6-3 | 14 | few | . | TGTGCCAGCAGTTACTCGACGACAGGAGATGAAGCTTTCTTT | CASSYSTTGDEAFF
TRBJ2-7 | TRBV10-3 | 14 | . | TRBD1 | TGTGCCATCAGTGAGTCTGGGACAGGCTACGAGCAGTACTTC | CAISESGTGYEQYF
TRBJ1-2 | TRBV28 | 14 | . | TRBD1 | TGTGCCAGCAGTTCCCCAGGGGGCGCATGGGGCTACACCTTC | CASSSPGGAWGYTF
TRBJ1-1 | TRBV7-2 | 16 | once | . | TGTGCCAGCAGCTTTACTCTCGGCGGGGGGGATACTGAAGCTTTCTTT | CASSFTLGGGDTEAFF
TRBJ2-3 | TRBV2 | 16 | . | . | TGTGCCAGCAGTGACAAGCGAACCCATTTAGGCAATACGCAGTATTTT | CASSDKRTHLGNTQYF
TRBJ2-3 | TRBV19 | 13 | . | . | TGTGCCAGTAGGGACAGAAGCACAGATACGCAGTATTTT | CASRDRSTDTQYF
TRBJ2-1 | TRBV28 | 12 | . | . | TGTGCCAGCAAACGGGGCGGGTATGAGCAGTTCTTC | CASKRGGYEQFF
TRBJ1-1 | TRBV19 | 16 | . | TRBD1 | TGTGCCAGTAGTATACAAACCCCAGGGGGCAACACTGAAGCTTTCTTT | CASSIQTPGGNTEAFF
TRBJ2-7 | TRBV27 | 16 | . | TRBD1 | TGTGCCAGCAGTTTAAGGGGCCAGGGGGCGCGGTACGAGCAGTACTTC | CASSLRGQGARYEQYF
TRBJ1-4 | TRBV27 | 14 | once | TRBD1 | TGTGCCAGTATGCCTGACAGGGCTAATGAAAAACTGTTTTTT | CASMPDRANEKLFF
TRBJ2-5 | TRBV5-4 | 15 | . | . | TGTGCCAGCACACACACTCGGGGCGCCAGGGAGACCCAGTACTTC | CASTHTRGARETQYF
TRBJ2-7 | TRBV7-9 | 12 | . | . | TGTGCCAGCAGCTTAGTCCTAGGCGAGCAGTACTTC | CASSLVLGEQYF
TRBJ1-5 | TRBV15 | 16 | . | . | TGTGCCACCAGCAGAGGGTCGGGTTATAGCAATCAGCCCCAGCATTTT | CATSRGSGYSNQPQHF
TRBJ2-5 | TRBV2 | 12 | . | . | TGTGCCAGCAGTTGGTCCCAAGAGACCCAGTACTTC | CASSWSQETQYF
TRBJ2-7 | TRBV5-1 | 13 | . | . | TGCGCCAGCAGCTTGGGTATCGCCTACGAGCAGTACTTC | CASSLGIAYEQYF
TRBJ2-1 | TRBV7-2 | 15 | . | TRBD2 | TGTGCCAGCAGCTTGTTAGCGGGGGGATACAATGAGCAGTTCTTC | CASSLLAGGYNEQFF
TRBJ2-2 | TRBV9 | 15 | . | . | TGTGCCAGCAGCTTTCGGACGGACAACACCGGGGAGCTGTTTTTT | CASSFRTDNTGELFF
TRBJ2-2 | TRBV27 | 15 | once | . | TGTGCCAGCAGTTTATCGATGGGTTACACCGGGGAGCTGTTTTTT | CASSLSMGYTGELFF
TRBJ2-2 | TRBV5-1 | 17 | . | TRBD1 | TGCGCCAGCAGTTTCAAACAGGGGGCGGCCAACACCGGGGAGCTGTTTTTT | CASSFKQGAANTGELFF
TRBJ2-3 | TRBV5-4 | 14 | . | . | TGTGCCAGCAGCTTGGTCTGGCGGCCAGATACGCAGTATTTT | CASSLVWRPDTQYF
TRBJ1-6 | TRBV5-4 | 14 | . | . | TGTGCCAGCAGCGAAGACCTACCGAATTCACCCCTCCACTTT | CASSEDLPNSPLHF
TRBJ2-2 | TRBV5-1 | 15 | . | . | TGCGCCAGCAGCAATGGACAGCCGAACACCGGGGAGCTGTTTTTT | CASSNGQPNTGELFF
TRBJ2-6 | TRBV4-3 | 14 | . | . | TGCGCCAGCAGCATGGGAGCTGGGGCCAACGTCCTGACTTTC | CASSMGAGANVLTF
TRBJ1-2 | TRBV5-1 | 12 | . | . | TGCGCCAGCAGCTCAGACCAGGGAGGCTACACCTTC | CASSSDQGGYTF
TRBJ2-6 | TRBV28 | 16 | . | . | TGTGCCAGCAGTCCAAGTGTAGGGTCTGGGGCCAACGTCCTGACTTTC | CASSPSVGSGANVLTF
TRBJ1-1 | TRBV30 | 12 | once | . | TGTGCCTGGAGAGAGAGACAATTTGAAGCTTTCTTT | CAWRERQFEAFF
TRBJ2-1 | TRBV5-6 | 15 | . | . | TGTGCCAGCAGCTTGGCGGGGGGCCTGGTAAACGAGCAGTTCTTC | CASSLAGGLVNEQFF
TRBJ2-7 | TRBV27 | 13 | . | . | TGTGCCAGCAGCCACGGGCTTGCGTACGAGCAGTACTTC | CASSHGLAYEQYF
TRBJ2-2 | TRBV30 | 14 | . | . | TGTGCCTGGAGTGGGGTCACCCACACCGGGGAGCTGTTTTTT | CAWSGVTHTGELFF
TRBJ2-5 | TRBV2 | 13 | . | . | TGTGCCAGCAGTGATGGGAGAAAAGAGACCCAGTACTTC | CASSDGRKETQYF
TRBJ1-6 | TRBV7-6 | 14 | . | . | TGTGCCAGCAGCTCCCTCGGCCCCCATTCACCCCTCCACTTT | CASSSLGPHSPLHF
TRBJ2-3 | TRBV3-1/TRBV3-2 | 15 | once | . | TGTGCCAGCAAGTTAATGTCAGGGGCGGGAGATACGCAGTATTTT | CASKLMSGAGDTQYF
TRBJ1-6 | TRBV7-9 | 14 | . | TRBD1 | TGTGCCAGCAGCTTGACAGGGTCGGGGTCACCCCTCCACTTT | CASSLTGSGSPLHF
TRBJ2-2 | TRBV6-5 | 16 | few | . | TGTGCCAGCAGTTACTCGTGGGCTAGCGTCCACCGGGAGCTGTTTTTT | CASSYSWASVHRELFF
TRBJ1-3 | TRBV9 | 13 | . | . | TGTGCCAGCAGCGATGGGGGAGGGGACACCATATATTTT | CASSDGGGDTIYF
TRBJ2-7 | TRBV3-1/TRBV3-2 | 14 | few | TRBD2 | TGTGCCAGCAGCCCGGGACTACCGGCCTACGAGCAGTACTTC | CASSPGLPAYEQYF
TRBJ2-2 | TRBV28 | 17 | . | . | TGTGCCAGCAGTCCAGGGAGGCGGGACTGGGACACCGGGGAGCTGTTTTTT | CASSPGRRDWDTGELFF
TRBJ2-7 | TRBV7-2 | 14 | . | TRBD2 | TGTGCCAGCAGTCCGACTAGCGGGTCCTACGAGCAGTACTTC | CASSPTSGSYEQYF
TRBJ1-1 | TRBV28 | 15 | . | . | TGTGCCAGCAGTTCCAACCGGGCCCAGGGCACTGAAGCTTTCTTT | CASSSNRAQGTEAFF
TRBJ2-3 | TRBV5-1 | 14 | . | . | TGCGCCAGCAGCTTGGGAGGGGCCACAGATACGCAGTATTTT | CASSLGGATDTQYF